This T cell receptor beta chain is from a study of cytomegalovirus exposure and HLA in healthy donors. As for the study in general: The roughly 110 validation repertoires were produced on the same platform as the 650 or so repertoires of the first cohort. This was reported in a later analysis. Study results and limitations: Subsequent analysis revealed that first-cohort TCR clusters tended to co-occur in the 110 or so validation repertoires. Listed as cytomegalovirus-associated were over 150 TCR beta chains.

The CDR3 consists of 16 residues. The V and J ends lost 2 bases and 7 bases, in that order; junction bases with no gene match: 13. Germline V gives CDR1 SNHLY, CDR2 FYNNEI. Assay: immunoSEQ multiplex PCR; the TCRdb copy retains only in-frame clones and omits some. The sample comprises tens of thousands of clones, around nine tenths of which are singletons, and roughly 1.4% rests with the top ten. Points on this clone: Its specificity is unknown.

This receptor was taken from a man between 18 and 35 years old in good health and CMV-seronegative. The sequenced material came from PBMCs. V and J are TRBV2 and TRBJ2-7; TRBD1 agrees at 8 bases. The DNA of the CDR3 is TGTGCCAGCAGTGAATCCCCAACTGGGACAGGACTAGAGCAGTACTTC. It translates to CASSESPTGTGLEQYF.